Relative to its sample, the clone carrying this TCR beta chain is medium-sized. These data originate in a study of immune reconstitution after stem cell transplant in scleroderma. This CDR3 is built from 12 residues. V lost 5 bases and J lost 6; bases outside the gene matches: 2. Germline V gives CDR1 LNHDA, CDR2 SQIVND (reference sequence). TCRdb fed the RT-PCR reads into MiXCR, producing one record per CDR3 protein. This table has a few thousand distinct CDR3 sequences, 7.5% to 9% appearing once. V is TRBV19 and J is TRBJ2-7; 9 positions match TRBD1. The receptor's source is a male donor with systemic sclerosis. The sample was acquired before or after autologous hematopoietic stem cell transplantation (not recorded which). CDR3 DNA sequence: TGTGCCAGTAGTCGGACAGGGGCCGAGCAGTACTTC. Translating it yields CASSRTGAEQYF.